The 30 T cell receptor beta chains listed next were all sequenced from one sample in a study of early T cells in non-severe SARS-CoV-2 infection. TCRdb called the 5' RACE reads again in MiXCR, with one record for every CDR3 protein. The data contain tens of thousands of distinct CDR3 sequences, around 6.5% of them singletons. This specimen was whole blood, taken at baseline. These receptors were collected from an adult who was a healthcare worker with PCR-confirmed SARS-CoV-2 infection or an uninfected control (not recorded which).

In its sample, this clonotype was seen many times. The DNA for the CDR3 is TGTGCCAGCAGCTTATCTACAGGACTCTATGGCTACACCTTC. Translation gives CASSLSTGLYGYTF. The chain links TRBV7-8 to TRBJ1-2, with TRBD1 as a possible D gene (5 bases). V lost 2 bases and J 4 bases, leaving 11 bases between the germline ends. This CDR3 has 14 residues. CDR1 is SGHVS, CDR2 FQNEAQ, per germline.

The CDR3 bases are TGCGCCAGCAGCCCAGACGGGGGACAGATTAACTATGGCTACACCTTC. It codes for CASSPDGGQINYGYTF. The chain has TRBV4-3 and TRBJ1-2, with TRBD1 matching 7 bases. CDR3 size: 16 residues. Losses at the gene ends were 4 bases for V and 1 base for J; bases not matched to a gene: 9. Germline-derived CDR1 and CDR2 are LGHNA and YSLEER.

This chain connects TRBV27 to TRBJ2-3, with a possible D match to TRBD2 (5 bases). Deletions cut 8 bases from V and 2 bases from J, with 14 bases between. CDR3 size: 14 residues. Germline lookup yields CDR1 MNHEY and CDR2 SMNVEV (reference sequence). DNA for the CDR3: TGTGCCAGCCGGAGGACCCCATACACAGATACGCAGTATTTT. It yields the protein CASRRTPYTDTQYF.

The sample holds many counts of this clonotype. CDR3 coding DNA: TGTGCCTGGAGTGTTCAGGGACAGCCAAATGAAAAACTGTTTTTT. Translation: CAWSVQGQPNEKLFF. The chain has TRBV30 and TRBJ1-4, with TRBD1 matching 7 bases. This CDR3 is built from 15 residues. Trimming removed 0 bases from V and 5 bases from J; junction bases left unmatched: 6. Germline CDR1 reads GTSNPN; CDR2 reads SVGIG (reference sequence).

Ten or more counts support this clonotype. The chain has TRBV28 and TRBJ2-7; 7 bases map to TRBD1. The V gene's germline CDR1 is MDHEN and CDR2 SYDVKM. The CDR3 totals 15 residues. Germline trimming cut 5 bases from V and 3 bases from J; bases unmatched to any gene: 10. This CDR3 reads CASSPRQGALYEQYF. The DNA for the CDR3 is TGTGCCAGCAGTCCCCGACAGGGTGCCCTCTACGAGCAGTACTTC.

The V call is TRBV7-2, the J call TRBJ1-6, with D perhaps TRBD1 (5 bases). The length of the CDR3 is 13 residues. V was clipped by 5 bases and J by 8 bases, with 10 bases between them. Germline V gene sequence: CDR1 SGHTA, CDR2 FQGNSA. CDR3 nucleotides: TGTGCCAGCAGCCGGGGGTATGATTCACCCCTCCACTTT. This codes for CASSRGYDSPLHF.

This clonotype showed up many times. This sequence joins TRBV6-2 or TRBV6-3 and TRBJ2-3, with D perhaps being TRBD1 or TRBD2 (5 bases each). Per the germline V gene, CDR1 is MNHEY and CDR2 is SVGEGT. The V end was cut by 2 bases, the J end by 2 bases, with 8 bases between. The CDR3 runs to 14 residues. The CDR3 region is CASSYPGPTDTQYF. DNA for the CDR3: TGTGCCAGCAGTTACCCGGGACCCACAGATACGCAGTATTTT.

This clonotype was seen ten or more times. V gene TRBV6-2 or TRBV6-3 combines with J gene TRBJ2-5, with unresolved D. The V end lost 2 bases, the J end lost 4 bases, and 8 bases lay between the germline ends. This CDR3 is built from 13 residues. Looked up from germline, CDR1 is MNHEY and CDR2 is SVGEGT. CDR3 DNA: TGTGCCAGCAGTTACGCCACCCCAGAGACCCAGTACTTC. It encodes CASSYATPETQYF.

This clonotype was seen repeatedly, ten times or more. In DNA, the CDR3 is TGTGCCAGCAGTCAGCCGAATCAGCCCCAGCATTTT. Its translation: CASSQPNQPQHF. V usage is TRBV6-6 and J usage is TRBJ1-5; no reliable D call. V dropped 5 bases and J dropped 4 bases, with 6 bases sitting between them. CDR3 length equals 12 residues. Germline CDR1 MNHNY, CDR2 SVGAGI (reference sequence).

In this sample, this clonotype turned up a few times. V and J are TRBV7-8 and TRBJ2-2; D is perhaps TRBD1 (6 bases). V lost 0 bases to trimming and J lost 5 bases, with 16 bases between them. This CDR3 has 17 residues. CDR1 is SGHVS, CDR2 FQNEAQ, per germline. CDR3 sequence reads: CASSLANGRGGTGELFF. CDR3 nucleotides: TGTGCCAGCAGCTTAGCGAATGGCAGGGGTGGAACCGGGGAGCTGTTTTTT.

This clonotype was observed a few times. The CDR3 nucleotides read TGTGCCAGCAGTTTAGGGGGTAGCACTGAAGCTTTCTTT. Encoded protein: CASSLGGSTEAFF. V is TRBV27 and J is TRBJ1-1; D perhaps matches TRBD1 (5 bases). Trimming stripped 2 bases from V and 4 bases from J, with 8 bases between. The CDR3 extends over 13 amino acids. Germline loops: CDR1 MNHEY, CDR2 SMNVEV (reference sequence).

This clonotype was seen ten or more times. CDR3 coding DNA: TGTGCCAGCAATCTGGGGACAGGGGGATGGGGTTCGGAGACCCAGTACTTC. Translated, it gives CASNLGTGGWGSETQYF. The rearrangement links TRBV28 to TRBJ2-5, with TRBD1 identical over 11 bases. V trimming: 7 bases; J trimming: 5 bases; junction bases outside the gene matches: 15. CDR1 MDHEN and CDR2 SYDVKM come from the germline V gene. This CDR3 has 17 residues.

This clonotype appeared many times. The chain uses TRBV9 and TRBJ1-1; 9 bases align to TRBD1. After removal of 4 bases from V and 0 bases from J, the junction contained 10 bases not matched to a gene. CDR1 is SGDLS, CDR2 YYNGEE, per germline. The CDR3 spans 17 residues. This CDR3 reads CASSPSPGTGLNTEAFF. The DNA for the CDR3 is TGTGCCAGCAGCCCAAGTCCCGGGACAGGGTTGAACACTGAAGCTTTCTTT.

This chain joins TRBV7-3 and TRBJ2-3, with TRBD1 identical over 9 bases. Trimming cost V 5 bases and J 6 bases; bases outside gene matches: 9. CDR3 length equals 15 residues. CDR1 SGHTA and CDR2 FQGTGA come from the germline V gene. The CDR3 here is CASSRTGQGGDTQYF. Here the CDR3 DNA reads TGTGCCAGCAGCCGGACGGGACAGGGCGGCGATACGCAGTATTTT.

The V gene is TRBV10-3, the J gene TRBJ2-2; possibly TRBD2 for D (6 bases). The CDR3 loop spans 15 amino acids. V was pared by 4 bases and J by 5 bases, with 14 bases between. Germline CDR1 and CDR2: ENHRY and SYGVKD. The DNA of the CDR3 is TGTGCCATCAGTGTCCGAAACGGAGGGACCGGGGAGCTGTTTTTT. This sequence encodes CAISVRNGGTGELFF.

This clonotype was observed a few times. V usage is TRBV10-1 and J usage is TRBJ2-1, with TRBD2 matching over 8 bases. This CDR3 is 16 amino acids long. V gave up 0 bases and J gave up 4 bases; unmatched junction bases: 5. The germline V gene has CDR1 WNHNN and CDR2 SYGVQD (reference sequence). Here the CDR3 reads CASSESVTSGYNEQFF. The CDR3 DNA reads as TGCGCCAGCAGTGAGTCGGTAACTAGCGGTTACAATGAGCAGTTCTTC.

This clonotype was found a few times. The chain combines TRBV5-1 with TRBJ1-2; no clear D gene. Germline CDR1 and CDR2: SGHRS and YFSETQ. V shed 3 bases and J shed 4 bases, with 4 bases lying between them. The length of the CDR3 is 11 residues. DNA for the CDR3: TGCGCCAGCAGCTCAGCCTATGGCTACACCTTC. Its protein is CASSSAYGYTF.

V usage is TRBV12-3 or TRBV12-4 and J usage is TRBJ1-1, with D possibly TRBD1 on 6 matching bases. CDR3 size: 14 residues. V was shortened by 6 bases and J by 4 bases, with 15 bases between the two germline ends. For the CDR3, the DNA is TGTGCCAGCAGATCCCTCACAGGGATCACTGAAGCTTTCTTT. Translating gives CASRSLTGITEAFF.

This clonotype was counted between two and nine times. The chain has TRBV24-1 and TRBJ2-3; the D is unclear. This CDR3 is built from 14 residues. V was trimmed by 6 bases and J by 0 bases, leaving 9 bases between them. Germline values: CDR1 KGHDR, CDR2 SFDVKD. The CDR3 sequence: CATSMGQSTDTQYF. The CDR3 coding sequence is TGTGCCACCAGTATGGGCCAAAGCACAGATACGCAGTATTTT.

This clonotype was recorded a few times. The gene calls are TRBV7-2 and TRBJ2-5, with 10 bases that match TRBD2. V lost 1 base to trimming and J lost 4 bases; unmatched junction nucleotides: 9. Germline CDR1 is SGHTA and CDR2 is FQGNSA. CDR3 length equals 17 residues. The DNA for the CDR3 is TGTGCCAGCAGCTTAGGATTAGCGGGAGGTCTGGGAGAGACCCAGTACTTC. It encodes CASSLGLAGGLGETQYF.

This clonotype came up many times. This chain's CDR3 is CASSQDLQGAQGNQPQHF. The CDR3 bases are TGCGCCAGCAGCCAAGACTTACAGGGGGCTCAAGGCAATCAGCCCCAGCATTTT. The chain combines TRBV4-1 with TRBJ1-5, with 9 bases lining up with TRBD1. Trimming removed 0 bases from V and 2 bases from J; junction bases left unmatched: 8. The CDR3 sequence is 18 residues long. CDR1 is MGHRA and CDR2 is YSYEKL in the germline V gene.

The V gene is TRBV6-1, the J gene TRBJ1-6; 9 nucleotides match TRBD1. This CDR3 contains 19 residues. The V gene's germline CDR1 is MNHNS and CDR2 SASEGT. The V and J ends lost 0 bases and 0 bases, in that order; junction bases with no gene match: 6. The CDR3 region has the DNA TGTGCCAGCAGTGAAGCTCCCGGGACAGGGTACTCCTATAATTCACCCCTCCACTTT. Translated: CASSEAPGTGYSYNSPLHF.

There are many counts of this clonotype. This sequence joins TRBV24-1 and TRBJ2-1; a possible D gene is TRBD2 (5 bases). The CDR3 has 17 amino acids. Trimming stripped 2 bases from V and 0 bases from J, with 13 bases between. Germline CDR1 KGHDR, CDR2 SFDVKD. The CDR3 reads CATSDSLSVSSYNEQFF. The CDR3 DNA follows: TGTGCCACCAGTGATTCCCTTAGCGTTAGCTCCTACAATGAGCAGTTCTTC.

There are a few counts of this clonotype. The rearrangement uses TRBV7-2 and TRBJ2-7; D is perhaps TRBD1 (6 bases). CDR1 and CDR2 (germline): SGHTA, FQGNSA. CDR3 length: 13 residues. The V gene lost 5 bases and the J gene lost 7 bases, with 15 bases spanning the gap. The CDR3: CASSPGVAREQYF. The DNA for the CDR3 is TGTGCCAGCAGCCCAGGGGTAGCGAGGGAGCAGTACTTC.

The J gene is TRBJ1-3, the V gene TRBV18; tentatively, D is TRBD1 (5 bases). CDR1 and CDR2 from the germline V gene are KGHSH and LQKENI. The CDR3 totals 15 residues. Trimming shortened V by 3 bases and J by 0 bases, and 9 bases separated the two germline ends. The chain's CDR3 is CASSPGVSSGNTIYF. For the CDR3, the DNA is TGTGCCAGCTCACCGGGGGTCAGCTCTGGAAACACCATATATTTT.

This clonotype was seen ten or more times. The chain has TRBV6-1 and TRBJ2-4; no firm D call. Trimming took 1 base from V and 0 from J, leaving 4 bases between them. The CDR3 totals 14 residues. CDR1 is MNHNS, CDR2 SASEGT, per germline. The CDR3 spells CASSEGPAKNIQYF. DNA for the CDR3: TGTGCCAGCAGTGAAGGACCAGCCAAAAACATTCAGTACTTC.

Many counts were recorded for this clonotype. The chain joins TRBV28 to TRBJ2-5; 7 nucleotides agree with TRBD2. The CDR3 has 14 residues. With V trimmed by 6 bases and J by 2 bases, 6 bases remained unmatched. Germline V gives CDR1 MDHEN, CDR2 SYDVKM. CDR3 in amino acids: CASSRGSKQETQYF. The CDR3 region has the DNA TGTGCCAGCAGCCGCGGGAGCAAACAAGAGACCCAGTACTTC.

In the case of this clonotype: It may be a read error: a sequence one base away is much more abundant. This chain connects TRBV7-3 to TRBJ2-1; D uncertain. This CDR3 is 16 amino acids long. Germline V CDR1 and CDR2: SGHTA, FQGTGA. The CDR3 sequence is CASSLIGQSSYNEQIF. The DNA for the CDR3 is TGTGCCAGCAGCTTAATAGGGCAGAGCTCCTACAATGAGCAGATCTTC.

The V call is TRBV29-1, the J call TRBJ2-7; possible D gene TRBD2, 5 bases. CDR1 and CDR2 from the germline V gene are SQVTM and ANQGSEA. The CDR3 contains 13 residues. Trimming took 5 bases from V and 2 from J, leaving 13 bases between them. The DNA for the CDR3 is TGCAGCGTTTCCCCGCCAGCGGCCTACGAGCAGTACTTC. Protein product: CSVSPPAAYEQYF.

This clonotype was detected ten times or more. The chain employs TRBV7-9 and TRBJ1-1; 9 bases match TRBD1. J was trimmed by 1 base and V by 1 base; bases with no gene match: 4. The CDR3 contains 16 residues. Germline CDR1 SEHNR, CDR2 FQNEAQ (reference sequence). CDR3 sequence: CASSLVGTGTNTEAFF. The CDR3 DNA reads TGTGCCAGCAGCTTAGTTGGGACAGGGACGAACACTGAAGCTTTCTTT.